Below, 18 T cell receptor beta chains from the same sample are listed, as sequenced in a study of metastatic and nonmetastatic thyroid tumors. Every patient underwent thyroid surgery untreated. TCRdb reanalyzed the PCR reads with MiXCR. The sample holds about 3,500 clones, about a third seen once. Sequenced: adjacent normal tissue. Receptor source: a female donor with papillary thyroid cancer or a benign thyroid nodule (not recorded which). Some clones in this sample may be carry-over from other donors' samples.

This clone is classed as large (0.1 to 1%). The V gene is TRBV2, the J gene TRBJ2-7; no definite D call. CDR3 length: 12 amino acids. Germline V gene lookup returns CDR1 SNHLY and CDR2 FYNNEI. V was cut by 5 bases and J by 4 bases, with 9 bases left in between. CDR3 nucleotides: TGTGCCAGCAGTCCGACCAATTACGAGCAGTACTTC. Residues: CASSPTNYEQYF.

The gene calls are TRBV5-1 and TRBJ2-7, with 8 bases identical to TRBD2. The CDR3 has 17 amino acids. Germline V gene lookup returns CDR1 SGHRS and CDR2 YFSETQ. Trimming at V came to 4 bases and at J to 3 bases, leaving 15 bases not matched to a gene. DNA of the CDR3: TGCGCCAGCAGCCTGCCTCGTGGGCGGGAGGAATACTACGAGCAGTACTTC. Encoded protein: CASSLPRGREEYYEQYF.

By share, this clone counts as large. The rearrangement joins TRBV20-1 to TRBJ1-1, with 8 bases that match TRBD1. From germline, CDR1 is DFQATT and CDR2 SNEGSKA (reference sequence). Trimming at V came to 5 bases and at J to 4 bases, leaving 3 bases not matched to a gene. This CDR3 spans 12 amino acids. In nucleotides, the CDR3 is TGCAGTGCTCACAGGGGGAGCACTGAAGCTTTCTTT. It codes for CSAHRGSTEAFF.

The CDR3 region is CASSREDSRTDTQYF. In DNA, the CDR3 is TGCGCCAGCAGCCGAGAGGACAGCCGCACAGATACGCAGTATTTT. The J gene is TRBJ2-3, the V gene TRBV5-1; a possible D gene is TRBD1 (6 bases). Trimming removed 4 bases from V and 1 base from J, with 13 bases in between. CDR3 length equals 15 residues. Germline CDR1 reads SGHRS; CDR2 reads YFSETQ.

The rearrangement joins TRBV3-1 to TRBJ2-7, with D maybe TRBD2 (6 bases). Germline V lookup: CDR1 LGHDT, CDR2 YNNKEL (reference sequence). With 4 bases removed from V and 3 bases from J, the gap between germline ends came to 13 bases. There are 14 residues in the CDR3. CDR3 nucleotide sequence: TGTGCCAGCAGCCTGAGTAGCGGAAGCTACGAGCAGTACTTC. Translation gives CASSLSSGSYEQYF.

This clone appeared a few times. The rearrangement links TRBV6-5 to TRBJ1-2, with 9 bases matching TRBD1. Germline trimming cut 4 bases from V and 5 bases from J; bases unmatched to any gene: 8. Germline CDR1 reads MNHEY; CDR2 reads SVGAGI. This CDR3 is 15 amino acids long. The CDR3 protein is CASSFSGQGWYGYTF. CDR3 coding DNA: TGTGCCAGCAGTTTCTCGGGACAGGGATGGTATGGCTACACCTTC.

The chain joins TRBV12-3 or TRBV12-4 to TRBJ2-1; TRBD2 might be the D (7 bases). Trimming pared 4 bases from V and 8 bases from J, leaving 18 bases between. The CDR3 totals 15 residues. As DNA, the CDR3 is TGTGCCAGCAGTTGGGGGGGGCGGGGAGACGATGAGCAGTTCTTC. Encoded protein: CASSWGGRGDDEQFF.

A word on this clone: Because the CDR3 is missing its conserved closing phenylalanine or tryptophan, this is likely a read error. This chain uses TRBV5-1 with TRBJ2-7; maybe TRBD2 (5 bases). Germline-derived CDR1 and CDR2 are SGHRS and YFSETQ. Trimming took 0 bases from V and 4 from J, leaving 5 bases between them. This CDR3 contains 12 residues. DNA for the CDR3: TGCGCCAGCAGCTTGGGCGGGTACGAGCAGTACTTA. Protein product: CASSLGGYEQYL.

This sequence joins TRBV9 and TRBJ2-7; D is unclear. CDR3 length equals 14 residues. Germline V gene data show CDR1 as SGDLS and CDR2 as YYNGEE. Between the trimmed V and J ends, which lost 3 bases and 7 bases, there was a span of 17 bases. This chain's CDR3 is CASSGGPPAYEQYF. The CDR3 DNA is TGTGCCAGCAGCGGCGGACCCCCTGCTTATGAGCAGTACTTC. The variable domain in full, completed from reference TRBV9 and TRBJ2-7, reads DSGVTQTPKHLITATGQRVTLRCSPRSGDLSVYWYQQSLDQGLQFLIQYYNGEERAKGNILERFSAQQFPDLHSELNLSSLELGDSALYFCASSGGPPAYEQYFGPGTRLTVT.

This clone is a singleton in its sample. The chain has TRBV7-2 and TRBJ2-7, with 8 bases aligning to TRBD2. The CDR3 covers 16 residues. Germline V gene lookup returns CDR1 SGHTA and CDR2 FQGNSA. V shed 0 bases, J shed 2 bases, and the junction held 6 bases outside the gene matches. The CDR3 loop is CASSLAGGDLAYEQYF. In nucleotides, the CDR3 is TGTGCCAGCAGCTTAGCCGGGGGGGACCTAGCCTACGAGCAGTACTTC.

In this sample, this clone is medium-sized. V and J are TRBV3-1 and TRBJ1-2; 9 nucleotides agree with TRBD1. CDR3 length: 14 residues. Losses at the gene ends were 2 bases for V and 5 bases for J; bases not matched to a gene: 3. Germline assignment: CDR1 LGHDT and CDR2 YNNKEL (reference sequence). CDR3 sequence (DNA): TGTGCCAGCAGCCAACGACAGGGGGTTTATGGCTACACCTTC. Its translation is CASSQRQGVYGYTF.

This clone was seen a few times. V and J are TRBV12-3 or TRBV12-4 and TRBJ2-3; 10 bases are a match to TRBD2. The CDR3 runs 15 residues. Germline trimming cut 5 bases from V and 3 bases from J; bases unmatched to any gene: 5. CDR3 DNA sequence: TGTGCCAGCAGTGAAGTAGCGGGAGGTACAGATACGCAGTATTTT. Its protein is CASSEVAGGTDTQYF.

This clone was recorded a few times. The chain employs TRBV28 and TRBJ1-5; no reliable D call. The V end was cut by 9 bases, the J end by 6 bases, with 12 bases between. This CDR3 spans 12 amino acids. Germline V gene sequence: CDR1 MDHEN, CDR2 SYDVKM. The CDR3 DNA reads TGTGCCAGTAGACCGATAAGTCAGCCCCAGCATTTT. Its translation is CASRPISQPQHF. The variable domain in full, completed from reference TRBV28 and TRBJ1-5, reads DVKVTQSSRYLVKRTGEKVFLECVQDMDHENMFWYRQDPGLGLRLIYFSYDVKMKEKGDIPEGYSVSREKKERFSLILESASTNQTSMYLCASRPISQPQHFGDGTRLSIL.

In its sample, this clone is medium-sized (0.01 to 0.1%). The rearrangement joins TRBV18 to TRBJ2-5; 9 positions match TRBD2. Trimming took 3 bases from V and 3 from J; bases not matched to a gene: 8. This CDR3 region has 16 residues. From germline, CDR1 is KGHSH and CDR2 LQKENI. The CDR3 spells CASSPQLAGGKETQYF. CDR3 nucleotides: TGTGCCAGCTCACCCCAACTAGCGGGTGGCAAAGAGACCCAGTACTTC.

This clone has just a few counts. V gene TRBV9 combines with J gene TRBJ2-7, with D tentatively TRBD1 (5 bases). CDR3 size: 14 residues. Germline V gene sequence: CDR1 SGDLS, CDR2 YYNGEE. The V end lost 4 bases, the J end lost 3 bases, and 14 bases lay between the germline ends. In DNA form, the CDR3 reads TGTGCCAGCAGCCGCGACCCCGACAGCTACGAGCAGTACTTC. Encoded protein: CASSRDPDSYEQYF.

This clone appeared a few times. The J gene is TRBJ2-3, the V gene TRBV7-9; D remains ambiguous. CDR3 length: 12 amino acids. CDR1 and CDR2 from the germline V gene are SEHNR and FQNEAQ (reference sequence). Trimming took off 1 base at V and 1 base at J, with 0 bases between the two ends. The CDR3 DNA reads as TGTGCCAGCAGCTTAGGCACAGATACGCAGTATTTT. This encodes CASSLGTDTQYF.

This clone was recorded a few times. This chain uses TRBV6-9 with TRBJ2-3; D call uncertain. CDR3 length: 10 amino acids. V shed 4 bases and J shed 8 bases, with 4 bases lying between them. From germline, CDR1 is MNHGY and CDR2 SVAAGI. The CDR3 region has the DNA TGTGCCAGCAGTTCGGGTACGCAGTATTTT. Translation: CASSSGTQYF.

This clone has only a few counts. This chain joins TRBV27 and TRBJ1-6, with D hard to call. V lost 6 bases, J lost 0 bases, and 18 bases lay in between. The CDR3 sequence is 18 residues long. Germline CDR1 is MNHEY and CDR2 is SMNVEV (reference sequence). DNA for the CDR3: TGTGCCAGCAGACCCTCAGAGAGCTTCTCCTCCTATAATTCACCCCTCCACTTT. It encodes CASRPSESFSSYNSPLHF.